The 5 T cell receptor beta chains presented below share a single source sample, sequenced in a study of human T cells and chemical hapten exposure. MiXCR was run by TCRdb on the RACE reads, yielding one entry per CDR3 protein. The sample shows 180,000 or so distinct CDR3 sequences, around 13% of them seen only once. Regarding time point: patch test 1, 2 weeks after DPC sensitization. Treatment reported: therapeutic diphenylcyclopropenone sensitization with weekly scalp DPC. The sample here was whole blood, taken in connection with sensitization to the hapten diphenylcyclopropenone (DPC). The receptors here all came from a woman aged 30 to 39 with alopecia areata. Some clones in this sample may be carry-over from other donors' samples.

This clonotype was seen only once. A much larger clone differs by one base, so this may be a read error. This rearrangement joins TRBV6-5 to TRBJ1-1; possibly TRBD1 for D (5 bases). Germline V CDR1 and CDR2: MNHEY, SVGAGI. The CDR3 is made up of 14 amino acids. This CDR3 reads CATRRGAVNTEAFF. In DNA form, the CDR3 reads TGTGCGACCCGACGAGGGGCAGTGAACACTGAAGCTTTCTTT.

This clonotype was observed many times. The rearrangement links TRBV29-1 to TRBJ2-5; D may be TRBD2 (6 bases). From germline, CDR1 is SQVTM and CDR2 ANQGSEA. CDR3 size: 13 residues. The V gene lost 3 bases and the J gene lost 5 bases, with 13 bases spanning the gap. CDR3 in amino acids: CSVDVLSGETQYF. The CDR3 DNA follows: TGCAGCGTTGACGTTTTGAGCGGGGAGACCCAGTACTTC. The full variable domain, completed using reference TRBV29-1 and TRBJ2-5, is SAVISQKPSRDICQRGTSLTIQCQVDSQVTMMFWYRQQPGQSLTLIATANQGSEATYESGFVIDKFPISRPNLTFSTLTVSNMSPEDSSIYLCSVDVLSGETQYFGPGTRLLVL.

The table lists this clonotype with a few counts. The chain recombines TRBV7-9 with TRBJ2-5; D unresolved. The germline V gene encodes CDR1 SEHNR and CDR2 FQNEAQ (reference sequence). CDR3 size: 15 residues. Trimming cost V 1 base and J 5 bases, with 14 bases left between them. The chain's CDR3 is CASSLVRSLEETQYF. The DNA for the CDR3 is TGTGCCAGCAGCTTAGTGAGGAGCCTGGAGGAGACCCAGTACTTC. Using reference TRBV7-9 and TRBJ2-5 for the parts outside the CDR3, the full variable domain is DTGVSQNPRHKITKRGQNVTFRCDPISEHNRLYWYRQTLGQGPEFLTYFQNEAQLEKSRLLSDRFSAERPKGSFSTLEIQRTEQGDSAMYLCASSLVRSLEETQYFGPGTRLLVL.

The chain's CDR3 is CATRSDSQETQYF. The CDR3 nucleotides read TGTGCCACCAGGTCCGACTCCCAAGAGACCCAGTACTTC. The chain recombines TRBV24-1 with TRBJ2-5; D remains ambiguous. Germline values: CDR1 KGHDR, CDR2 SFDVKD. The CDR3 extends over 13 amino acids. V lost 7 bases to trimming and J lost 1 base, with 9 bases between them.

This chain uses TRBV7-9 with TRBJ2-1; D is undetermined. CDR1 and CDR2 (germline): SEHNR, FQNEAQ (reference sequence). This CDR3 is 14 amino acids long. Trimming shortened V by 4 bases and J by 0 bases, and 7 bases separated the two germline ends. CDR3 bases: TGTGCCAGCAGCTCCACCCGCTCCTACAATGAGCAGTTCTTC. Protein product: CASSSTRSYNEQFF.